Listed here is a single T cell receptor beta chain. V shed 2 bases and J 9 bases; nucleotides not matched to a gene: 7. Germline CDR1 and CDR2: LGHNA and YNFKEQ. This CDR3 contains 14 residues. The data were obtained in a study of T-cell reconstitution after alpha-beta-depleted transplantation in children. Unique molecular identifiers were incorporated into the prepared TCRbeta library. MiXCR was run by TCRdb on the PCR reads, yielding one entry per CDR3 protein. The sample lists around 680,000 distinct CDR3 sequences, roughly 17% occurring once. This chain uses TRBV4-2 with TRBJ2-4, with 7 bases that match TRBD1. The sample consisted of PBMCs from the stem cell graft donor, taken from the stem cell graft. The receptor was derived from a human donor who donated a stem cell graft to a child with acute myeloid leukemia. The CDR3: CASSQQTTGIIQYF. The CDR3, as DNA: TGTGCCAGCAGCCAACAGACGACAGGGATCATTCAGTACTTC.